Below are 4 T cell receptor beta chains sequenced from a single sample in a study of blood T cell repertoires in COVID-19. Sequencing was performed with immunoSEQ multiplex PCR; in TCRdb, only in-frame clones are kept and a portion is missing. The table shows about 240,000 clones, with around 87% occurring only once. Sequencing used PBMCs or T cells enriched from blood (not recorded which). These receptors were collected from a middle-aged woman with acute COVID-19.

The chain uses TRBV29-1 and TRBJ2-5, with 12 positions matching TRBD1. There are 16 residues in the CDR3. In germline, CDR1 is SQVTM, CDR2 ANQGSEA. The J segment lost 5 bases and the V segment lost 4 bases, leaving 11 bases of the junction unmatched. The CDR3, as DNA: TGCAGCGTTGGGACCCCGGGACAGGGGGCTGGGGAGACCCAGTACTTC. Translated, it gives CSVGTPGQGAGETQYF.

This sequence joins TRBV11-3 and TRBJ2-1, with 9 bases identical to TRBD2. This CDR3 has 14 amino acids. Germline V gene lookup returns CDR1 SGHNT and CDR2 YENEEA. V dropped 6 bases and J dropped 1; count of bases not matched to a gene: 1. The CDR3 region has the DNA TGTGCCAGCAGTAGCGGGAGTTCCTACAATGAGCAGTTCTTC. This encodes CASSSGSSYNEQFF.

The chain employs TRBV19 and TRBJ1-4; D gene unclear. This CDR3 is 14 amino acids long. Germline V lookup: CDR1 LNHDA, CDR2 SQIVND (reference sequence). The V gene lost 9 bases and the J gene lost 2 bases, with 13 bases spanning the gap. CDR3 nucleotide sequence: TGTGCCAGCGGAGGGAGGGCGACTAATGAAAAACTGTTTTTT. Protein product: CASGGRATNEKLFF.

This sequence joins TRBV6-5 and TRBJ1-4, with 8 nucleotides matching TRBD1. The V gene end was trimmed by 7 bases and the J gene end by 7 bases; junction bases not matched to a gene: 5. Looked up from germline, CDR1 is MNHEY and CDR2 is SVGAGI. This CDR3 has 13 amino acids. This CDR3 is CASNRQGSEKLFF. DNA of the CDR3: TGTGCCAGCAATCGACAGGGGTCTGAAAAACTGTTTTTT.